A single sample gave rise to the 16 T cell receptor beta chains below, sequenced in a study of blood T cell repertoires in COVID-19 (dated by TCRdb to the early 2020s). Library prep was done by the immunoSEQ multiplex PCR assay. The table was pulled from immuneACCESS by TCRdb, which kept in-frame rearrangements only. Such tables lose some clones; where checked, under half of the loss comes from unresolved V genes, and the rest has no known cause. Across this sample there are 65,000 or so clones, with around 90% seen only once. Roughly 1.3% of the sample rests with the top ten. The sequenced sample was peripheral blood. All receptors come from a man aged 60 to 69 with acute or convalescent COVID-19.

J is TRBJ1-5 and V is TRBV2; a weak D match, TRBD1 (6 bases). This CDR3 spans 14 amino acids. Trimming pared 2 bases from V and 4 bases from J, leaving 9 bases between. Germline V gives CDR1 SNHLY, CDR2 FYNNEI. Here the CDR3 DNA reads TGTGCCAGCAGTGAACGGCAGGGGAATCAGCCCCAGCATTTT. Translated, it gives CASSERQGNQPQHF.

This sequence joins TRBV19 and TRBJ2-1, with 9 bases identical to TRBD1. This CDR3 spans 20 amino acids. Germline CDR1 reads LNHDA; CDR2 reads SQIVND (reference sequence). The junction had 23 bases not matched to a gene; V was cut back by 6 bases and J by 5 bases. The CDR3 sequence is CASSLGNWGTGKGVHNEQFF. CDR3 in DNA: TGTGCCAGTAGCCTCGGTAACTGGGGGACAGGGAAAGGAGTACACAATGAGCAGTTCTTC.

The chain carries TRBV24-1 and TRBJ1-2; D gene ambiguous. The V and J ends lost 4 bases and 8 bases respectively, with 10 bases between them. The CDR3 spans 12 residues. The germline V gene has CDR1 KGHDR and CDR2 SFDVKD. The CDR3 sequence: CATSDPNRGYTF. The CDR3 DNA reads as TGTGCCACCAGTGACCCCAACAGAGGCTACACCTTC.

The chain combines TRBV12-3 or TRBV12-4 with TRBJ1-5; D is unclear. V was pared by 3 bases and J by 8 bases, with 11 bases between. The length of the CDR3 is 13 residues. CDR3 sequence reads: CASSFGTREPQHF. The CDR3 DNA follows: TGTGCCAGCAGTTTCGGTACTAGGGAGCCCCAGCATTTT.

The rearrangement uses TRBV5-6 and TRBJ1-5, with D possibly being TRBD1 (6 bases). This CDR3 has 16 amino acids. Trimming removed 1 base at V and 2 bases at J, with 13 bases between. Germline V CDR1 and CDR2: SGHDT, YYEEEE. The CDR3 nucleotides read TGTGCCAGCAGCTTGTCACAGGGTAGGGGCAATCAGCCCCAGCATTTT. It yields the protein CASSLSQGRGNQPQHF.

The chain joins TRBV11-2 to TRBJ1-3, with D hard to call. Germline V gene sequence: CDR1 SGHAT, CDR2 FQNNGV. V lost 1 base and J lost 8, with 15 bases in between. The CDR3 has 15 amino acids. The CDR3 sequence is CASSLGDSRSYTIYF. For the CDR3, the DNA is TGTGCCAGCAGCTTAGGAGATAGCAGAAGCTACACCATATATTTT.

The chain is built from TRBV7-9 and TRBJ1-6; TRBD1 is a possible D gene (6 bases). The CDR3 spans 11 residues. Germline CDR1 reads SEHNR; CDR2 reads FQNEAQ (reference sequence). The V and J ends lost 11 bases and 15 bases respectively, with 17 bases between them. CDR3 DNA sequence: TGTGCCGTTCTCAGTACAGGGAACCTCCACTTT. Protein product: CAVLSTGNLHF.

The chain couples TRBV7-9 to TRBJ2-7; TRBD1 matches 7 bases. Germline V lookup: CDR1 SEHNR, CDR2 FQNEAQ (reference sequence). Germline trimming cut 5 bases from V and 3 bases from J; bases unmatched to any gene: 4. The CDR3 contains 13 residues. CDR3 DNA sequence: TGTGCCAGCAGCGGTGACAGGGACTACGAGCAGTACTTC. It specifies CASSGDRDYEQYF. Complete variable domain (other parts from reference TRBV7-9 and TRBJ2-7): DTGVSQNPRHKITKRGQNVTFRCDPISEHNRLYWYRQTLGQGPEFLTYFQNEAQLEKSRLLSDRFSAERPKGSFSTLEIQRTEQGDSAMYLCASSGDRDYEQYFGPGTRLTVT.

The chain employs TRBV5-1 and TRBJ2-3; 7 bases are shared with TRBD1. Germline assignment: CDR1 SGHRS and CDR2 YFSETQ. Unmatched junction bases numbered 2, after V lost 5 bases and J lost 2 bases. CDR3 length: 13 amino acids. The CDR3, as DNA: TGCGCCAGCAGTACAGGGGCCACAGATACGCAGTATTTT. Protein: CASSTGATDTQYF.

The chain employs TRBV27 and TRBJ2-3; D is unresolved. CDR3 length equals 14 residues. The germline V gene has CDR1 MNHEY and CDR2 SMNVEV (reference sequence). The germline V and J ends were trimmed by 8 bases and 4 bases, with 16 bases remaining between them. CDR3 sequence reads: CASFDPGHADTQYF. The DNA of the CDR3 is TGTGCCAGCTTCGACCCTGGGCACGCAGATACGCAGTATTTT.

The CDR3 is CASSLSGNQPQHF. The DNA of the CDR3 is TGTGCCAGCAGCTTATCGGGCAATCAGCCCCAGCATTTT. The rearrangement joins TRBV5-5 to TRBJ1-5; D is undetermined. Germline lookup yields CDR1 SGHKS and CDR2 YYEKEE (reference sequence). Trimming took off 2 bases at V and 2 bases at J, with 5 bases between the two ends. This CDR3 has 13 residues.

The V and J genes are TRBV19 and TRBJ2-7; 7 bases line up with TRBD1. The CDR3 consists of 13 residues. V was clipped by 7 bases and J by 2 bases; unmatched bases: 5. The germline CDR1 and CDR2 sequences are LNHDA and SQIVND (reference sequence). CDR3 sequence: CASKGRGTYEQYF. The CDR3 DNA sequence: TGTGCCAGTAAGGGCAGGGGGACCTACGAGCAGTACTTC. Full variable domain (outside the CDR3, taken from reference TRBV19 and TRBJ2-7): DGGITQSPKYLFRKEGQNVTLSCEQNLNHDAMYWYRQDPGQGLRLIYYSQIVNDFQKGDIAEGYSVSREKKESFPLTVTSAQKNPTAFYLCASKGRGTYEQYFGPGTRLTVT.

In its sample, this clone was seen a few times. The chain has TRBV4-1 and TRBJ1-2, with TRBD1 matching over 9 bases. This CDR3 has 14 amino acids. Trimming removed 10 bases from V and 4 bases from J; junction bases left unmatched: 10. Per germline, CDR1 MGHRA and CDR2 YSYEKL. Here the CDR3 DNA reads TGCGCCAACGGGACAGGGTGGTGCGGCTATGGCTACACCTTC. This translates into CANGTGWCGYGYTF.

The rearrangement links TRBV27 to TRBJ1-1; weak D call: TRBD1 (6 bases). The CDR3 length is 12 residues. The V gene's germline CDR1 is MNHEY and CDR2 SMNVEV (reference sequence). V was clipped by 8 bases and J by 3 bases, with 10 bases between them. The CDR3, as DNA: TGTGCCAGCCGAAACAGGGACACTGAAGCTTTCTTT. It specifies CASRNRDTEAFF.

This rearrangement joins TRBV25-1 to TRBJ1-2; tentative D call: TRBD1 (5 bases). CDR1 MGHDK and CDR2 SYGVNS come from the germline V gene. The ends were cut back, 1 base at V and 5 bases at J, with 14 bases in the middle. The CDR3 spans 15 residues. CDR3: CASSESRRQGYGYTF. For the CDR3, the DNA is TGTGCCAGCAGTGAATCTAGGCGGCAGGGATATGGCTACACCTTC.

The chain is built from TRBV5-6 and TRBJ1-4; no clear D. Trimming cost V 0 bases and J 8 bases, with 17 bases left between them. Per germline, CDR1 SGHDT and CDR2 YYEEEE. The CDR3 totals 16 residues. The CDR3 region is CASSLALVGGGEKLFF. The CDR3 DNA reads TGTGCCAGCAGCTTGGCGCTTGTAGGAGGTGGAGAAAAACTGTTTTTT.